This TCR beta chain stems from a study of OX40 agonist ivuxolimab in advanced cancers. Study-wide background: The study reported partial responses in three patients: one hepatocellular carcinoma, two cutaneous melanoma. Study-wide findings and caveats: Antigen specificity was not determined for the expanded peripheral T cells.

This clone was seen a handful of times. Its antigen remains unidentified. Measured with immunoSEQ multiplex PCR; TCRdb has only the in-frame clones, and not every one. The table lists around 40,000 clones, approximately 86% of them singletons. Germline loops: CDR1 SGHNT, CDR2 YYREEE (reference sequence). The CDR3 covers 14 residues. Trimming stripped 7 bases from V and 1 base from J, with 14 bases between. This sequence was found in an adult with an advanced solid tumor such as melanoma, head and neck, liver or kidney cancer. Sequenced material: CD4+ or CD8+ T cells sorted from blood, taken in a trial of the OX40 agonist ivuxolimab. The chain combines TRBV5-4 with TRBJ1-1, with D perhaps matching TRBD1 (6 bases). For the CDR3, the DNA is TGTGCCAGCGGGACGGGGGGCTGGAACACTGAAGCTTTCTTT. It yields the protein CASGTGGWNTEAFF.